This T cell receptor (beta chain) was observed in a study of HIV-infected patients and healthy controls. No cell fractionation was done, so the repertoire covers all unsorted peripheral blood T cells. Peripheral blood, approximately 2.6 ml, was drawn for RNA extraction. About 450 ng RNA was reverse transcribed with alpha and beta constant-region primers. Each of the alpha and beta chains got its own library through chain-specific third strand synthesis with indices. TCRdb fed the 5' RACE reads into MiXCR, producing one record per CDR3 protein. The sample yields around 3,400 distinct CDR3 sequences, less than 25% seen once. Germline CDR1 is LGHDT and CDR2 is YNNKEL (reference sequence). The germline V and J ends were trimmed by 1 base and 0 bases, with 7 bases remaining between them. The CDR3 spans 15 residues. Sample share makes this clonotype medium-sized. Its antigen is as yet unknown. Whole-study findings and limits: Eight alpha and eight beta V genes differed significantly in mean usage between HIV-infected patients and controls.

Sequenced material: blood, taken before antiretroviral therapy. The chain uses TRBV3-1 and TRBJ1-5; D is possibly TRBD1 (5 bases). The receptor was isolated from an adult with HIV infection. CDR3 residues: CASSQGQYSNQPQHF. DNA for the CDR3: TGTGCCAGCAGCCAAGGACAGTATAGCAATCAGCCCCAGCATTTT.